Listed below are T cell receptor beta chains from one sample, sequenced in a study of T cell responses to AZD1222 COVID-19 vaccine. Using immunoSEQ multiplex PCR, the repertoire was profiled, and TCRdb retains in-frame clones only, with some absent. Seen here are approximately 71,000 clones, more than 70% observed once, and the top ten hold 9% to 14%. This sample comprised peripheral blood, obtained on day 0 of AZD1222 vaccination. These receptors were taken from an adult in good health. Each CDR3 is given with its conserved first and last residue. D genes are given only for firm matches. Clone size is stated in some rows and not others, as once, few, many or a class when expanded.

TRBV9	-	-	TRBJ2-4	TGTGCCAGCAGCCTCGACAGGTGGGGCATTCAGTACTTC	CASSLDRWGIQYF
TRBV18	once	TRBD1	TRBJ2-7	TGTGCCAGCTCACCGGGACAGGTCTACGAGCAGTACTTC	CASSPGQVYEQYF
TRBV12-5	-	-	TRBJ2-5	TGTGCTAGTGGTTTGTCGGCGGGGGAGACCCAGTACTTC	CASGLSAGETQYF
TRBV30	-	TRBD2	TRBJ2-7	TGTGCCTGGAGTGTAGCTAGCGGCTACGAGCAGTACTTC	CAWSVASGYEQYF
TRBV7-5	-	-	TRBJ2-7	TGTGCCAGAAGCCGTCGGAGAAGCTCCTACGAGCAGTACTTC	CARSRRRSSYEQYF
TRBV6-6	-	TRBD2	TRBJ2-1	TGTGCCAGCAGTTACGAGCGGGGGGGCACGTTCTTC	CASSYERGGTFF
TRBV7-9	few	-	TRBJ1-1	TGTGCCAGCAGCCCCAGGGCGGGGTATCCTCAAGCTTTCTTT	CASSPRAGYPQAFF
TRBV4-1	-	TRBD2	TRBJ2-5	TGCGCCAGCAGCCCCTTTCTGCGGGGGGACTTCCAAGAGACCCAGTACTTC	CASSPFLRGDFQETQYF
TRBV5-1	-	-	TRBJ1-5	TGCGCCAGCAAGCTAGAGGTGGGGGCCAATCAGCCCCAGCATTTT	CASKLEVGANQPQHF
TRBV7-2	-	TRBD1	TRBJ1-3	TGTGCCAGCAGCCCTCTCACAGGGGAGGTGAGAAACACCATATATTTT	CASSPLTGEVRNTIYF
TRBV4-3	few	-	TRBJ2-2	TGCGCCAGCAGCCAAGAGAATACAGGTAGCGTGTACACCGGGGAGCTGTTTTTT	CASSQENTGSVYTGELFF
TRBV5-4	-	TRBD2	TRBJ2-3	TGTGCCAGCAGCTTTCACGGGGGGGCGGGAGATACGCAGTATTTT	CASSFHGGAGDTQYF
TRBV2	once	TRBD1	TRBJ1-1	TGTGCCAGCACCACACAGGGGGTCGCTGAAGCTTTCTTT	CASTTQGVAEAFF
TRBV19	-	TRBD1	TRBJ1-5	TGTGCCAGTACCTGGGGACAGAATCAGCCCCAGCATTTT	CASTWGQNQPQHF
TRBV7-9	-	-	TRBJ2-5	TGTGCCAGCAGCTTAGAGTCATCAGGCCCGAACGAAGAGACCCAGTACTTC	CASSLESSGPNEETQYF
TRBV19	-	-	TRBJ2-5	TGTGCCAGTAGTGTTTCGTACCAAGAGACCCAGTACTTC	CASSVSYQETQYF
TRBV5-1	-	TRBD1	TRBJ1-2	TGCGCCAGCAGCCTCACCCTGGACAGGGGCTATGGCTACACCTTC	CASSLTLDRGYGYTF
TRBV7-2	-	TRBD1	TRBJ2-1	TGTGCCAGCAGCTTTACAGGGGCCTACAATGAGCAGTTCTTC	CASSFTGAYNEQFF
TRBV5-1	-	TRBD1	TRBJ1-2	TGCGCCAGCAAAACCGGGACAGTGACGTCTGGCTACACCTTC	CASKTGTVTSGYTF
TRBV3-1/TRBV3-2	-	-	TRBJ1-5	TGTGCCAGCAGCCGGACACAGAGCAATCAGCCCCAGCATTTT	CASSRTQSNQPQHF
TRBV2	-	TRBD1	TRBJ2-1	TGTGCCAATACAGGAAGACAGGGGGACAATGAGCAGTTCTTC	CANTGRQGDNEQFF
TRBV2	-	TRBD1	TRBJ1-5	TGTGCCAGCAGTGCCGGGACAGCGACTTTGCCCCAGCATTTT	CASSAGTATLPQHF
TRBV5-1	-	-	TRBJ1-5	TGCGCCAGCAGCTTGACAGGGCCTAATCAGCCCCAGCATTTT	CASSLTGPNQPQHF
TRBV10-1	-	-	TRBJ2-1	TGCGCCAGCAGTGAGTCGTCGGCCAGGATGGATGAGCAGTTCTTC	CASSESSARMDEQFF
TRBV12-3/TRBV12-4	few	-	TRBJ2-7	TGTGCCAGCAGCTTCGTCCGGTACGAGCAGTACTTC	CASSFVRYEQYF
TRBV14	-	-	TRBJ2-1	TGTGCCAGCAGCCAAGGTCTTGGATACAATGAGCAGTTCTTC	CASSQGLGYNEQFF
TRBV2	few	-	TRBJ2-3	TGTGCCAGCAGTGAAGGATTCGGGAGCGGGCGTAGCACAGATACGCAGTATTTT	CASSEGFGSGRSTDTQYF
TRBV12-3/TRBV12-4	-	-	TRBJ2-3	TGTGCCAGCAGGACCAAACTAGCAGATACGCAGTATTTT	CASRTKLADTQYF
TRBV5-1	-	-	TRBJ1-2	TGCGCCAGCAGCTTGAGGGAGGGATTCAATAGCTACACCTTC	CASSLREGFNSYTF
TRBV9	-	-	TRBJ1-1	TGTGCCAGCAGCGTACAGTTGAACACTGAAGCTTTCTTT	CASSVQLNTEAFF
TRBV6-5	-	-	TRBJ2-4	TGTGCCAGCAGTTACGCGGGAGCCAAAAACATTCAGTACTTC	CASSYAGAKNIQYF
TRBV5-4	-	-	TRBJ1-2	TGTGCCAGCTCCCGAGGGGCAGAGTATGGCTACACCTTC	CASSRGAEYGYTF
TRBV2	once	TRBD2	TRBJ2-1	TGTGCCAGCACCTCTGGGAGGGGCCCCTACAATGAGCAGTTCTTC	CASTSGRGPYNEQFF
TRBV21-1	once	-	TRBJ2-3	TGTGCCAGCAGCAACAACAGGACAGACTTAAGCACAGATACGCAGTATTTT	CASSNNRTDLSTDTQYF